This T cell receptor beta chain was sequenced during a study of response to subunit inactivated influenza vaccine. The J segment lost 5 bases and the V segment lost 4 bases, leaving 16 bases of the junction unmatched. The CDR3 extends over 18 amino acids. Germline V gene data show CDR1 as SGHRS and CDR2 as YFSETQ. Overall study findings and caveats: There was a suggestion from the authors that each seasonal influenza vaccination recruits few new T cells.

This clonotype was seen a few times. As yet, its antigen is unknown. TCRdb recomputed calls from the RT-PCR reads with MiXCR, one row per CDR3 protein. Among about 500,000 distinct CDR3 sequences listed, approximately 15% were seen once. The input for sequencing was CD4+ T cells sorted from PBMCs, taken approximately 25 months after vaccination. The rearrangement joins TRBV5-1 to TRBJ2-5; 11 bases are a match to TRBD1. The receptor's source is a man between 50 and 69 years old who received an inactivated influenza vaccine. CDR3 DNA: TGCGCCAGCAGCCCGGGGACAGGGGGACTGAGGGGGACTGAGACCCAGTACTTC. This codes for CASSPGTGGLRGTETQYF.